These T cell receptor beta chains were read from a single sample in a study. MiXCR, applied by TCRdb to the RT-PCR reads, yields one record per CDR3 protein. The repertoire holds around 700,000 distinct CDR3 sequences, with 14% as singletons. The sample comprised memory CD4+ T cells from blood. The origin of the receptors is a female donor in good health, serving as a healthy control. The CDR3 runs from the conserved cysteine through the conserved F or W. D genes are given only for firm matches.

TRBV24-1,TRBJ1-5,TRBD1,CATSDPQDRAGQPQHF
TRBV29-1,TRBJ1-1,NA,CSVEESAGGTEAFF
TRBV12-5,TRBJ2-1,TRBD2,CASGNGRYNEQFF
TRBV18,TRBJ2-7,TRBD1,CASSKDRGGQEQYF
TRBV30,TRBJ1-1,NA,CAWSKGGSTEAFF
TRBV20-1,TRBJ2-1,NA,CSAPPEDTYNEQFF
TRBV4-1,TRBJ2-7,TRBD1,CASSQVVGQGSYEQYF
TRBV5-1,TRBJ2-1,NA,CASSLSEDGYNEQFF
TRBV6-6,TRBJ1-1,NA,CASIYSTIRATEAFF
TRBV20-1,TRBJ1-4,NA,CSARGLSNEKLFF
TRBV12-3/TRBV12-4,TRBJ1-5,NA,CASSPRIGGNQPQHF